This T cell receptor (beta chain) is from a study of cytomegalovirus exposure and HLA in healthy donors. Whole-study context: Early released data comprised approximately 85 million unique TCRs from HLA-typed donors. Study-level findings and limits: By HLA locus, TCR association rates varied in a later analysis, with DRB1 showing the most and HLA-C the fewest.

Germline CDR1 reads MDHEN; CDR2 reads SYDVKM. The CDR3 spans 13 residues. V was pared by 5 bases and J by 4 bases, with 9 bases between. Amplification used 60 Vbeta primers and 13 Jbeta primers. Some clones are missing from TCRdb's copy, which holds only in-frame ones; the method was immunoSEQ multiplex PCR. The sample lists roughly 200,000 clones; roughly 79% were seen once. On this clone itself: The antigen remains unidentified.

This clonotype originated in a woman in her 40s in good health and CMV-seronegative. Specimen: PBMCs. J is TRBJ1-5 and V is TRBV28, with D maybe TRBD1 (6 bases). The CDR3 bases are TGTGCCAGCAGTAGGGGGGGGAATCAGCCCCAGCATTTT. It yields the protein CASSRGGNQPQHF. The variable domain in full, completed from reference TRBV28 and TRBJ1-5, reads DVKVTQSSRYLVKRTGEKVFLECVQDMDHENMFWYRQDPGLGLRLIYFSYDVKMKEKGDIPEGYSVSREKKERFSLILESASTNQTSMYLCASSRGGNQPQHFGDGTRLSIL.